This T cell receptor beta chain originates from a study of shared clonotypes between healthy human individuals. Naive-designated CD8 cells lacked CD45RO, were positively enriched for CCR7, and omitted terminally differentiated effector memory CD45RA+ cells. The repertoire was sequenced with immunoSEQ multiplex PCR; TCRdb's copy has only in-frame clones and lacks some. Of about 1.9 million clones listed, roughly 95% are singletons. The source material was naive CD8+ T cells from PBMCs. The clonotype originates from a man aged 18 to 30 in good health. Some clones in this sample may be carry-over from other donors' samples.

CDR3 nucleotide sequence: TGTGCCAGCAGCTTAGCCGACACTTATAGCAATCAGCCCCAGCATTTT. Its translation: CASSLADTYSNQPQHF. V usage is TRBV7-2 and J usage is TRBJ1-5; D not resolved. This CDR3 has 16 amino acids. The V and J ends lost 0 bases and 0 bases respectively, with 9 bases between them. Germline V lookup: CDR1 SGHTA, CDR2 FQGNSA.